This T cell receptor beta chain was observed in a study of T cells in localized non-small cell lung cancer. Study-wide results and caveats: Median roughly 57 top-100 tumor clones were shared with paired adjacent lung. Owing to sequencing of a solitary tumor region, heterogeneity cannot be discounted.

To note about this clone: Its antigen is not identified.

Trimming shortened V by 4 bases and J by 2 bases, and 12 bases separated the two germline ends. CDR1 is SGHNT, CDR2 YENEEA, per germline. The CDR3 runs 15 residues. Here immunoSEQ multiplex PCR was the method, and the copy in TCRdb shows in-frame clones only, minus some. This sample has 2,000 to 3,000 clones; approximately 24% occur once, and the top ten carry about a fifth. The authors took atypia-free adjacent lung at least 2 cm from the tumor margin. The chain is built from TRBV11-3 and TRBJ1-3; D gene uncertain. This sequence was found in a female donor with stage II lung adenocarcinoma. This specimen was normal lung tissue next to the tumor, taken before any cancer treatment. The CDR3 sequence is CASSSVVSAGNTIYF. CDR3 DNA: TGTGCCAGCAGCTCTGTCGTGTCAGCTGGAAACACCATATATTTT.